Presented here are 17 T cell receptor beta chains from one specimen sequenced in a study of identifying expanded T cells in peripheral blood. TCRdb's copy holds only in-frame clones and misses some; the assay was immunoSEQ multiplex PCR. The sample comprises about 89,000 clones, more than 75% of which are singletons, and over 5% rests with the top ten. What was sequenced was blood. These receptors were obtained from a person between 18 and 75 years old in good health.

CDR3 coding DNA: TGTGCCAGCAGCGTAGACGGTACACTGAACACTGAAGCTTTCTTT. Its protein product is CASSVDGTLNTEAFF. The chain carries TRBV9 and TRBJ1-1; D gene ambiguous. Germline V gene sequence: CDR1 SGDLS, CDR2 YYNGEE. The germline V and J ends were trimmed by 0 bases and 0 bases, with 9 bases remaining between them. This CDR3 has 15 residues.

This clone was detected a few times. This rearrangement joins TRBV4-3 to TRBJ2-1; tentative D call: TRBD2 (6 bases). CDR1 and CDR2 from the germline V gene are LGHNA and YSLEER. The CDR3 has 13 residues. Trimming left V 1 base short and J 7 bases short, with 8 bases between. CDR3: CASSQGRGNEQFF. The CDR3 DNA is TGCGCCAGCAGCCAAGGTCGGGGGAATGAGCAGTTCTTC.

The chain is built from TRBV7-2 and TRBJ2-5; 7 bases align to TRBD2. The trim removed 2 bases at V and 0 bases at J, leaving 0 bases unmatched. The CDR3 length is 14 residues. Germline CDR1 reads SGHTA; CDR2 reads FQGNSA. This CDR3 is CASSLLADQETQYF. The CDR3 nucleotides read TGTGCCAGCAGCTTACTAGCGGACCAAGAGACCCAGTACTTC.

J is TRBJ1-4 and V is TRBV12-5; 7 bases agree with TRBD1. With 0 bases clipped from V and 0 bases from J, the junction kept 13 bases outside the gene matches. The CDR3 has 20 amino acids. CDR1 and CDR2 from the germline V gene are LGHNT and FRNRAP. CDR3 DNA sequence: TGTGCTAGTGGTTTGGTCTCCCCGGGACAGCCATTACCAACTAATGAAAAACTGTTTTTT. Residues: CASGLVSPGQPLPTNEKLFF.

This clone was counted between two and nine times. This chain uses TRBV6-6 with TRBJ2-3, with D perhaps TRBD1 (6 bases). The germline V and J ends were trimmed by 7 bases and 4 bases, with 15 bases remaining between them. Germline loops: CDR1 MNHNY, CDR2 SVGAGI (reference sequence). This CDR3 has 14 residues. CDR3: CASKVSQGSDTQYF. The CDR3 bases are TGTGCCAGCAAGGTTTCTCAGGGGTCAGATACGCAGTATTTT.

CDR3 DNA: TGTGCCAGCAGCTTAGGGGGTCTCCAAGAGACCCAGTACTTC. Its protein product is CASSLGGLQETQYF. V gene TRBV7-2 combines with J gene TRBJ2-5; D ambiguous. V dropped 1 base and J dropped 1 base, with 7 bases sitting between them. Germline CDR1 is SGHTA and CDR2 is FQGNSA. This CDR3 comprises 14 residues.

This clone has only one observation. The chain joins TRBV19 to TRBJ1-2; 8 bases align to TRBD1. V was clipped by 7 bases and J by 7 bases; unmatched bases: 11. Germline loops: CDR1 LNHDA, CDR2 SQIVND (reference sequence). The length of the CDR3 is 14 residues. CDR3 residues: CASTDGGTGGGYTF. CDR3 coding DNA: TGTGCCAGTACCGACGGAGGGACAGGCGGTGGCTACACCTTC. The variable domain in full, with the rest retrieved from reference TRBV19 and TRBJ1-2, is DGGITQSPKYLFRKEGQNVTLSCEQNLNHDAMYWYRQDPGQGLRLIYYSQIVNDFQKGDIAEGYSVSREKKESFPLTVTSAQKNPTAFYLCASTDGGTGGGYTFGSGTRLTVV.

The CDR3 nucleotides are TGTGCCAGCAGTGAGGGTGGCAGAATCTATGGCTACACCTTC. This sequence encodes CASSEGGRIYGYTF. The chain links TRBV25-1 to TRBJ1-2; D not certain. Germline-derived CDR1 and CDR2 are MGHDK and SYGVNS. The CDR3 sequence is 14 residues long. The ends were cut back, 3 bases at V and 4 bases at J, with 12 bases in the middle.

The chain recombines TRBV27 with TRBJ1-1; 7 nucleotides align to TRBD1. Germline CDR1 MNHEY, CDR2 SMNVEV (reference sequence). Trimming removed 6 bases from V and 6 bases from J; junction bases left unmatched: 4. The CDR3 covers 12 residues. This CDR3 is CASRTGFSEAFF. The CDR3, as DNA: TGTGCCAGCAGGACAGGGTTTTCTGAAGCTTTCTTT.

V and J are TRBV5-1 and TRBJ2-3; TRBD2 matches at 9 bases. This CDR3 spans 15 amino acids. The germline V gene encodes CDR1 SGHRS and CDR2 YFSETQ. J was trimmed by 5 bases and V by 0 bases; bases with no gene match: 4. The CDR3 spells CASSLGLAGIDTQYF. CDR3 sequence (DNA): TGCGCCAGCAGCTTGGGCCTAGCGGGGATAGATACGCAGTATTTT.

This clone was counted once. CDR3 loop: CASSLESRLAGGVRGNEQFF. The DNA for the CDR3 is TGTGCCAGCAGCTTAGAGTCCCGACTAGCGGGGGGAGTAAGGGGAAATGAGCAGTTCTTC. The J gene is TRBJ2-1, the V gene TRBV7-6; 13 nucleotides line up with TRBD2. Germline CDR1 SGHVS, CDR2 FNYEAQ. V was pared by 1 base and J by 7 bases, with 16 bases of the junction left unmatched. The CDR3 totals 20 residues. The whole variable domain, filled in from reference TRBV7-6 and TRBJ2-1, reads GAGVSQSPRYKVTKRGQDVALRCDPISGHVSLYWYRQALGQGPEFLTYFNYEAQQDKSGLPNDRFSAERPEGSISTLTIQRTEQRDSAMYRCASSLESRLAGGVRGNEQFFGPGTRLTVL.

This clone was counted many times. The CDR3 region has the DNA TGTGCCAGCAGTGAAGACCGGACGTCACCCCTCCACTTT. This translates into CASSEDRTSPLHF. This chain uses TRBV6-4 with TRBJ1-6, with D unclear. Germline-derived CDR1 and CDR2 are MRHNA and SNTAGT. Trimming cost V 3 bases and J 10 bases, with 10 bases left between them. The CDR3 covers 13 residues.

CDR3 sequence: CASCPSLAGRITQYF. The CDR3 coding sequence is TGTGCCAGCTGCCCGTCTCTCGCAGGGAGGATTACGCAGTATTTT. The rearrangement joins TRBV6-1 to TRBJ2-3; tentative D call: TRBD2 (6 bases). Germline CDR1 reads MNHNS; CDR2 reads SASEGT. The V gene lost 8 bases and the J gene lost 8 bases, with 23 bases spanning the gap. The CDR3 has 15 amino acids.

The CDR3 bases are TGTGCCAGCAGCTTGGCCGGGACAGGGATTTACGAGCAGTACTTC. Protein sequence: CASSLAGTGIYEQYF. The V call is TRBV5-4, the J call TRBJ2-7; 9 bases match TRBD1. The CDR3 consists of 15 residues. V gave up 0 bases and J gave up 4 bases; unmatched junction bases: 5. CDR1 is SGHNT and CDR2 is YYREEE in the germline V gene (reference sequence).

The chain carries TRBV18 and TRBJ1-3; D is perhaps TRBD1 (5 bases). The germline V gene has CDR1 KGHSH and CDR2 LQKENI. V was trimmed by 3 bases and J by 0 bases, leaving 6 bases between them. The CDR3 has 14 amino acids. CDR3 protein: CASSPGLSGNTIYF. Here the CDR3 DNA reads TGTGCCAGCTCACCGGGACTCTCTGGAAACACCATATATTTT.

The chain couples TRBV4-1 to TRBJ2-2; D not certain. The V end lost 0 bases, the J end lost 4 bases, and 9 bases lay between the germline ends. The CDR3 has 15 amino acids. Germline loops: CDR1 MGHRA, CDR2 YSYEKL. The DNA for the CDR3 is TGCGCCAGCAGCCAAGAGGTGGCGACCACCGGGGAGCTGTTTTTT. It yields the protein CASSQEVATTGELFF.

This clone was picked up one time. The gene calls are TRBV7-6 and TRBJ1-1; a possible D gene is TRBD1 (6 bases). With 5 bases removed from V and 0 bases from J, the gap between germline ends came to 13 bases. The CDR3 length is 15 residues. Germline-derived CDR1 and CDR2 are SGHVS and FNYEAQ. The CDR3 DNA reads TGTGCCAGCAGCCAATTCAGGGACATGAACACTGAAGCTTTCTTT. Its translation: CASSQFRDMNTEAFF. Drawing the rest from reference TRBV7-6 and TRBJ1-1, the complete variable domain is GAGVSQSPRYKVTKRGQDVALRCDPISGHVSLYWYRQALGQGPEFLTYFNYEAQQDKSGLPNDRFSAERPEGSISTLTIQRTEQRDSAMYRCASSQFRDMNTEAFFGQGTRLTVV.